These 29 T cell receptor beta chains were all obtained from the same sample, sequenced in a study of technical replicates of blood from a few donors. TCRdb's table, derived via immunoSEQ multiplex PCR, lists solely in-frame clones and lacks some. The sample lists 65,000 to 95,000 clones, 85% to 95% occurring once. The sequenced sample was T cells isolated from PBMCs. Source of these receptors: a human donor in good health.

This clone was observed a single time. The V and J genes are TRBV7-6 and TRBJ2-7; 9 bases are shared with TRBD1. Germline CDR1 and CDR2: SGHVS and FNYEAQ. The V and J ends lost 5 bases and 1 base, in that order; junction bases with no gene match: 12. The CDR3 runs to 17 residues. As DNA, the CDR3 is TGTGCCAGCAGCGCCCGCTACCGGGACAGGGCGTCCTACGAGCAGTACTTC. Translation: CASSARYRDRASYEQYF.

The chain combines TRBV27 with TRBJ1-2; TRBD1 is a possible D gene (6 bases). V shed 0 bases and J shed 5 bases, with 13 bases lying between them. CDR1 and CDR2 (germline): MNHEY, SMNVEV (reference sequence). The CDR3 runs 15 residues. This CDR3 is CASSLSSGQFYGYTF. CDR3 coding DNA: TGTGCCAGCAGTTTATCCTCCGGACAGTTTTATGGCTACACCTTC.

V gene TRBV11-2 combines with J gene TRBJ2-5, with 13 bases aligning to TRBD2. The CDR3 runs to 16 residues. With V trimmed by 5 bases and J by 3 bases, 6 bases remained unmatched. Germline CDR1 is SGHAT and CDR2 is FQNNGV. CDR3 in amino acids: CASSQIGTSGKETQYF. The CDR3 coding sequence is TGTGCCAGCAGCCAAATCGGGACTAGCGGGAAAGAGACCCAGTACTTC.

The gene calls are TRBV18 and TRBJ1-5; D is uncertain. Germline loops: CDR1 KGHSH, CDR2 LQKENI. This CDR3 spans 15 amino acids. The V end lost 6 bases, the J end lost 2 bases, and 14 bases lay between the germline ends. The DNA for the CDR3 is TGTGCCAGCTCCCCCCAGGAAATGGGCAATCAGCCCCAGCATTTT. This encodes CASSPQEMGNQPQHF. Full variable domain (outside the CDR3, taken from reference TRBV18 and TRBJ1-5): NAGVMQNPRHLVRRRGQEARLRCSPMKGHSHVYWYRQLPEEGLKFMVYLQKENIIDESGMPKERFSAEFPKEGPSILRIQQVVRGDSAAYFCASSPQEMGNQPQHFGDGTRLSIL.

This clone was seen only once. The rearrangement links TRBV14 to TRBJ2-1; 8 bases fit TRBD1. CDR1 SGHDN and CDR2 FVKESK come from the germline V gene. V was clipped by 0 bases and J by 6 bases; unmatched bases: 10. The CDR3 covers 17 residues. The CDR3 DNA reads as TGTGCCAGCAGCCAAGAGTGGGGACAGGTTCTTGGCAATGAGCAGTTCTTC. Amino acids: CASSQEWGQVLGNEQFF.

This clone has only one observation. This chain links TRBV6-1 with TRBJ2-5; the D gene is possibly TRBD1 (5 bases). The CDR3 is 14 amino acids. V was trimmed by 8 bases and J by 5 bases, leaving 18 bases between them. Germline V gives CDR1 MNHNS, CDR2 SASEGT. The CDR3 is CASDSATEAETQYF. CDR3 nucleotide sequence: TGTGCCAGCGATTCCGCGACAGAGGCTGAGACCCAGTACTTC.

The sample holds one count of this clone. The DNA of the CDR3 is TGTGCCAGCAGCTTAAGTGGGACAGGGGGCTTCCAGCCCCAGCATTTT. Protein sequence: CASSLSGTGGFQPQHF. The chain is built from TRBV7-9 and TRBJ1-5; 12 bases line up with TRBD1. Unmatched junction bases numbered 6, after V lost 2 bases and J lost 7 bases. The CDR3 totals 16 residues. In germline, CDR1 is SEHNR, CDR2 FQNEAQ (reference sequence).

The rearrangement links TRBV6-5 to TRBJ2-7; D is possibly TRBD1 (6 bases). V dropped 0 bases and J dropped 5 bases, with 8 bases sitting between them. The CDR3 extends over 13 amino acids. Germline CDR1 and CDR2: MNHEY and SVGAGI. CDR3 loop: CASSYSPGDEQYF. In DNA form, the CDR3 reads TGTGCCAGCAGTTACTCGCCAGGGGACGAGCAGTACTTC.

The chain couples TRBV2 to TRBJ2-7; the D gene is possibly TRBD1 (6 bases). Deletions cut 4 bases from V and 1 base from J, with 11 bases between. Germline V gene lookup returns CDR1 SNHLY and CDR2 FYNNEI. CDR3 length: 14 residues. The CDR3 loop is CASSGDTWSYEQYF. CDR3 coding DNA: TGTGCCAGCAGTGGGGACACCTGGTCCTACGAGCAGTACTTC.

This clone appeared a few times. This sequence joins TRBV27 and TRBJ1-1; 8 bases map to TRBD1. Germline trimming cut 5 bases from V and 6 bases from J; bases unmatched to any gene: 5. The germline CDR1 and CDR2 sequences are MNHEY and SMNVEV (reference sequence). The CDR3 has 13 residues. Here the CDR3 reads CASSLTGGAEAFF. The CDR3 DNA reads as TGTGCCAGCAGTCTTACAGGGGGTGCTGAAGCTTTCTTT.

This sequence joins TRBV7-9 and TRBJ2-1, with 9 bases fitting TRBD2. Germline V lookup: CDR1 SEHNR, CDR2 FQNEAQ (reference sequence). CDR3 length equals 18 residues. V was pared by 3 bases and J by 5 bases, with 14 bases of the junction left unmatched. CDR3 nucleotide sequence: TGTGCCAGCAGCTTCGGCTCGGCTCCTAGCGGGACTCACAATGAGCAGTTCTTC. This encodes CASSFGSAPSGTHNEQFF.

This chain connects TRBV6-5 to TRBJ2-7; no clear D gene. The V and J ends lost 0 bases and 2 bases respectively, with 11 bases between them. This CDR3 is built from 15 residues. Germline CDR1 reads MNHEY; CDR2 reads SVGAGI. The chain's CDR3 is CASSYSVDLTYEQYF. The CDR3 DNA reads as TGTGCCAGCAGTTACTCGGTAGACTTAACCTACGAGCAGTACTTC.

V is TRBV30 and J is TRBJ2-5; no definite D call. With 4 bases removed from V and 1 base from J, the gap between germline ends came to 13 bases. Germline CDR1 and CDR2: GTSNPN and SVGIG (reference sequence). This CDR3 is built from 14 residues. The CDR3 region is CAWNLHGAQETQYF. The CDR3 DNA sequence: TGTGCCTGGAATCTTCACGGAGCCCAAGAGACCCAGTACTTC.

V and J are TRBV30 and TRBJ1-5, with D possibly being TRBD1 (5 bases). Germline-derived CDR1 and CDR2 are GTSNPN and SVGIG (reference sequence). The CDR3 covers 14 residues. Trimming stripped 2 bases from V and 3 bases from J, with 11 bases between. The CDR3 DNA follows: TGTGCCTGGAGTTTGGGGCTTACCAATCAGCCCCAGCATTTT. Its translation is CAWSLGLTNQPQHF.

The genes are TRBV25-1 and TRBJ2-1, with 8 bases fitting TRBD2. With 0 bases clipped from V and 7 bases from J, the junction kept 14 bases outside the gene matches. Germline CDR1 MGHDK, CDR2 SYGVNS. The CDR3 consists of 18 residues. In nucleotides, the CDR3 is TGTGCCAGCAGTGAATATATGGGGGCGGGGGGAATGGGGAATGAGCAGTTCTTC. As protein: CASSEYMGAGGMGNEQFF.

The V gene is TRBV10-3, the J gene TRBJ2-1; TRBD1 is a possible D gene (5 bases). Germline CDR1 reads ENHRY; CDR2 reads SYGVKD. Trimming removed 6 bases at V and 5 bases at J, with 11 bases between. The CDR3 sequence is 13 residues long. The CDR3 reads CAIRQAPNNEQFF. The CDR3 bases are TGTGCCATCAGACAGGCCCCCAACAATGAGCAGTTCTTC.

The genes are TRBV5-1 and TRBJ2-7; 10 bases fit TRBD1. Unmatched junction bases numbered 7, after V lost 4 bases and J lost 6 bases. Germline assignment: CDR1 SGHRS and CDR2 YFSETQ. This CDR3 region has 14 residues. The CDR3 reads CASSLGTGDGEQYF. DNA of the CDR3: TGCGCCAGCAGCCTAGGGACAGGGGACGGCGAGCAGTACTTC.

CDR3 in amino acids: CASSYSGRTGGETQYF. CDR3 coding DNA: TGTGCCAGCAGTTACAGTGGTCGGACAGGGGGAGAGACCCAGTACTTC. The rearrangement joins TRBV6-5 to TRBJ2-5, with 10 bases that match TRBD1. V lost 2 bases and J lost 4; bases outside the gene matches: 7. The germline CDR1 and CDR2 sequences are MNHEY and SVGAGI. The CDR3 runs to 16 residues.

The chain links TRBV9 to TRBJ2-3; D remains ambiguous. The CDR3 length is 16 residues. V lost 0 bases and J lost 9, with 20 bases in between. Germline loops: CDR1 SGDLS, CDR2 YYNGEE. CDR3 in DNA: TGTGCCAGCAGCGTAGTCGGTCCTTTCCATGTGGAGACGCAGTATTTT. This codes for CASSVVGPFHVETQYF.

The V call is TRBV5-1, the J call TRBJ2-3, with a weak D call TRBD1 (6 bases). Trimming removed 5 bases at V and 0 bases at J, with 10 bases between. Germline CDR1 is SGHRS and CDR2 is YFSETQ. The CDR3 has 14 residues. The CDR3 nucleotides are TGCGCCAGCAGGGCAGGGGCGAGCACAGATACGCAGTATTTT. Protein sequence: CASRAGASTDTQYF. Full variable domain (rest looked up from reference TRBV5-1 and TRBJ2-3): KAGVTQTPRYLIKTRGQQVTLSCSPISGHRSVSWYQQTPGQGLQFLFEYFSETQRNKGNFPGRFSGRQFSNSRSEMNVSTLELGDSALYLCASRAGASTDTQYFGPGTRLTVL.

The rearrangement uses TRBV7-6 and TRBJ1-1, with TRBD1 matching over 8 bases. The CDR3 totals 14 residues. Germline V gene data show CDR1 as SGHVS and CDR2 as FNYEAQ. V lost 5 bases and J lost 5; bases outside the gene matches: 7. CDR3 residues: CASSPGQGLTEAFF. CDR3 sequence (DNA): TGTGCCAGCAGCCCCGGACAGGGTCTGACTGAAGCTTTCTTT. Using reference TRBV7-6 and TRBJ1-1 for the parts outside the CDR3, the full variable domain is GAGVSQSPRYKVTKRGQDVALRCDPISGHVSLYWYRQALGQGPEFLTYFNYEAQQDKSGLPNDRFSAERPEGSISTLTIQRTEQRDSAMYRCASSPGQGLTEAFFGQGTRLTVV.

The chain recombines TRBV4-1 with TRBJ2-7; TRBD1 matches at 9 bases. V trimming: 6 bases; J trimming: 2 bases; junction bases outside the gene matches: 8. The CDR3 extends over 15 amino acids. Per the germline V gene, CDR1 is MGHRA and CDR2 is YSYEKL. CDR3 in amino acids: CASSPSGTGTYEQYF. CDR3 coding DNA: TGCGCCAGCAGTCCCAGTGGGACAGGGACCTACGAGCAGTACTTC.

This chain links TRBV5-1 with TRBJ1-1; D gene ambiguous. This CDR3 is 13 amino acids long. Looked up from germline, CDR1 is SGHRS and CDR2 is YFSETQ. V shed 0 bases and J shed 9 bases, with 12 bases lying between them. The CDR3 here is CASSLVANEKAFF. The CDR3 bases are TGCGCCAGCAGCTTGGTGGCCAACGAAAAAGCTTTCTTT.

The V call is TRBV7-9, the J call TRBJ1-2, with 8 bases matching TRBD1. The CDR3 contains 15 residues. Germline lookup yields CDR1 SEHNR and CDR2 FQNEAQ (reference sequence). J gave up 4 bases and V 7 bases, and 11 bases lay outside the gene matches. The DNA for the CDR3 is TGTGCCAGCAACAATGGACAGGGCCTTCGCTATGGCTACACCTTC. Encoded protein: CASNNGQGLRYGYTF. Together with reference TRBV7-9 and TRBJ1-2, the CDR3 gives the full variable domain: DTGVSQNPRHKITKRGQNVTFRCDPISEHNRLYWYRQTLGQGPEFLTYFQNEAQLEKSRLLSDRFSAERPKGSFSTLEIQRTEQGDSAMYLCASNNGQGLRYGYTFGSGTRLTVV.

The CDR3 spells CASSLQGAGGYTF. DNA of the CDR3: TGTGCCAGCAGTTTGCAGGGGGCCGGTGGCTACACCTTC. The genes are TRBV28 and TRBJ1-2, with 8 bases fitting TRBD1. V trimming: 3 bases; J trimming: 7 bases; junction bases outside the gene matches: 4. CDR1 and CDR2 from the germline V gene are MDHEN and SYDVKM. The CDR3 contains 13 residues.

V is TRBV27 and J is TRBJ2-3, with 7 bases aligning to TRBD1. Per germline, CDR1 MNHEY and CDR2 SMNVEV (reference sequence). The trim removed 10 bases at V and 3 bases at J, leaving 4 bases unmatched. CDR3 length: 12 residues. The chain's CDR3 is CATRQGTDTQYF. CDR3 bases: TGTGCCACCCGACAGGGAACAGATACGCAGTATTTT.

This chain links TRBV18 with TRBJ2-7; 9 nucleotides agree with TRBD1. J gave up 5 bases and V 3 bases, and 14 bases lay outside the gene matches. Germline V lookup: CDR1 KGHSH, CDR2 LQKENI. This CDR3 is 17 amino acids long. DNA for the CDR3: TGTGCCAGCTCACCTGTCTCGGGACAGGGAAGACTGAACGAGCAGTACTTC. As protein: CASSPVSGQGRLNEQYF.

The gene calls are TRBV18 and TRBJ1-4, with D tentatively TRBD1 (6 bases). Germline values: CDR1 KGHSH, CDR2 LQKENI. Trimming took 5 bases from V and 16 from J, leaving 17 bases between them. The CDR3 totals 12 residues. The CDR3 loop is CASSSTPDSTFF. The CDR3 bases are TGTGCCAGCTCATCAACCCCGGACAGTACGTTTTTT.

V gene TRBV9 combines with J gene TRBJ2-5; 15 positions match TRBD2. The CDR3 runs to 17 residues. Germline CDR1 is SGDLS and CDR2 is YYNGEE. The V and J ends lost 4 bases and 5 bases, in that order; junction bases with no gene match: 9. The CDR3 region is CASSSPGLAGGWETQYF. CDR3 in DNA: TGTGCCAGCAGCTCGCCGGGACTAGCGGGGGGTTGGGAGACCCAGTACTTC.